The TCR beta chain described here comes from a study of blood T cell repertoires in COVID-19. Study background: Acute and convalescent COVID-19 specimens originated in the United States, Italy and Spain. Nucleic acid was either cDNA or gDNA, and it came from T cells, B-cell-depleted T cells, or PBMCs.

Germline CDR1 is SGHTS and CDR2 is YDEGEE. This CDR3 has 16 residues. Germline trimming cut 4 bases from V and 7 bases from J; bases unmatched to any gene: 11. Original processing notes: Reference gene primer amplification in the assay estimated nucleated cell counts. TCRdb keeps only in-frame clones here, not all; method: immunoSEQ multiplex PCR. D and trimming come from the DNA, and the V and J calls and clone size come from that table. The data contain 150,000 to 200,000 clones, 70% to 90% of them singletons. Sequenced sample: peripheral blood. The rearrangement joins TRBV5-8 to TRBJ2-2; 9 bases are shared with TRBD1. The TCR was taken from a man aged 60 to 69 with active or convalescent COVID-19. In DNA form, the CDR3 reads TGTGCCAGCAGCCATCCGGGACAGGGACGGATCGGGGAGCTGTTTTTT. This sequence encodes CASSHPGQGRIGELFF.